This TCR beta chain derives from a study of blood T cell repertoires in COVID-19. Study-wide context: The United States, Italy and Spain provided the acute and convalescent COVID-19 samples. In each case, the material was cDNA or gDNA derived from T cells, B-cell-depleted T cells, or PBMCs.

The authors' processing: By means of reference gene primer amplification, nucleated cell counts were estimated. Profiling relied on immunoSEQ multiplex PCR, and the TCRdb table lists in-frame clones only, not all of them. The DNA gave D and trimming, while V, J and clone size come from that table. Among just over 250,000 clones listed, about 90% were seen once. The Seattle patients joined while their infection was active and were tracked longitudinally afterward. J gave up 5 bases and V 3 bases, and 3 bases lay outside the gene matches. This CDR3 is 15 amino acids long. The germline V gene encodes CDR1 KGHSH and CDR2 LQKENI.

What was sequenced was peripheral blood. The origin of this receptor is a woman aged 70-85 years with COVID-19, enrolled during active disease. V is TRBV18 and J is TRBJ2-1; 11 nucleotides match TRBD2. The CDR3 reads CASSPPGLADNEQFF. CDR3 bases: TGTGCCAGCTCACCTCCGGGACTAGCGGACAATGAGCAGTTCTTC.